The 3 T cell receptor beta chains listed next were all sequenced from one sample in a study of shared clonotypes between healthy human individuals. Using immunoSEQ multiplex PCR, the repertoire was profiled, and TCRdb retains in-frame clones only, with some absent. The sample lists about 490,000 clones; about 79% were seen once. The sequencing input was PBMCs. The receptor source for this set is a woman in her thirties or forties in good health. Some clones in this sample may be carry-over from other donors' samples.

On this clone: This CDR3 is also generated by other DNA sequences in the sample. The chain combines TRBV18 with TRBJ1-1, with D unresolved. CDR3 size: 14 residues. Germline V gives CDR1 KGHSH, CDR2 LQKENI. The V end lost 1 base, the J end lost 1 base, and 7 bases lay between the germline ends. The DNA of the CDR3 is TGTGCCAGCTCACCACAGGGTAGGAACACTGAAGCTTTCTTT. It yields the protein CASSPQGRNTEAFF.

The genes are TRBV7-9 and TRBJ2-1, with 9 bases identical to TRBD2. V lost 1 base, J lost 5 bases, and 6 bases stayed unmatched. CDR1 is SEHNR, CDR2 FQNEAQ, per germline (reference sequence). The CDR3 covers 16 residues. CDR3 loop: CASSLGGGRANNEQFF. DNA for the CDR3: TGTGCCAGCAGCTTAGGGGGCGGGAGGGCAAACAATGAGCAGTTCTTC.

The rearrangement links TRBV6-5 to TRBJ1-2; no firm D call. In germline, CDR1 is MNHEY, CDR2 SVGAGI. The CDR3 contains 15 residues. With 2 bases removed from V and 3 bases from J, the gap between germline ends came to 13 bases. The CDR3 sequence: CASSYEGGHYYGYTF. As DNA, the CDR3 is TGTGCCAGCAGTTACGAGGGCGGCCATTACTATGGCTACACCTTC.